This T cell receptor (beta chain) was observed in a study of blood T cell repertoires in COVID-19. Study as a whole: Samples came from the United States, Italy and Spain, spanning acute and convalescent COVID-19. PBMCs, B-cell-depleted T cells, or T cells provided the cDNA or gDNA that made up the material.

V was clipped by 3 bases and J by 5 bases; unmatched bases: 9. There are 15 residues in the CDR3. Germline assignment: CDR1 SEHNR and CDR2 FQNEAQ (reference sequence). Seattle-derived patients entered the study during active infection and were followed longitudinally. Original methodology: Quantification of nucleated cells was approximated via reference gene primer amplification. This table comes from immunoSEQ multiplex PCR, and its TCRdb copy is limited to in-frame clones, with some not included. That table gives V, J and clone size, and the DNA gave D and trimming. Here the sample spans 200,000 to 250,000 clones, 70% to 90% being singletons.

The chain carries TRBV7-9 and TRBJ2-7, with TRBD2 identical over 8 bases. This clonotype was obtained from a man aged 45-65 years with COVID-19, enrolled during active disease. The specimen was peripheral blood. The CDR3 DNA reads TGTGCCAGCAGCTTTTTTCGGGGGGGCCTGCACGAGCAGTACTTC. As protein: CASSFFRGGLHEQYF.